These T cell receptor beta chains were read from a single sample in a study of blood T cell repertoires in COVID-19. Measured with immunoSEQ multiplex PCR; TCRdb has only the in-frame clones, and not every one. This table has 95,000 to 110,000 clones, about three quarters appearing once. The sample taken for sequencing was peripheral blood. Receptors originate from a man between 65 and 85 years old with acute or convalescent COVID-19. Both conserved end residues are part of each CDR3. The order of the fields is D gene, clone size, J gene, V gene, CDR3 DNA, CDR3 protein. A D gene is named only where the DNA matches it firmly. Clone size is not always given. Where it is, it says once, few, many or a class for expanded clones.

-	-	TRBJ2-5	TRBV3-1/TRBV3-2	TGTGCCAGCAGCCCCATGGGGGGGGCCTCGGAGACCCAGTACTTC	CASSPMGGASETQYF
-	-	TRBJ1-2	TRBV29-1	TGCAGCGTTGAAGATCCAGGGAAAGGGTTTACGTATGGCTACACCTTC	CSVEDPGKGFTYGYTF
-	-	TRBJ2-5	TRBV5-6	TGTGCCAGCAGCTTCCGGGGGTACCAAGAGACCCAGTACTTC	CASSFRGYQETQYF
-	-	TRBJ2-1	TRBV9	TGTGCCAGCAGCGTAGTACAGGGTGCTTACAATGAGCAGTTCTTC	CASSVVQGAYNEQFF
-	once	TRBJ2-5	TRBV6-1	TGTGCCAGCAGTGAATCGTACCAAGAGACCCAGTACTTC	CASSESYQETQYF
TRBD1	-	TRBJ1-5	TRBV19	TGTGCCAGTAGTATCGGGACAGCGAATCAGCCCCAGCATTTT	CASSIGTANQPQHF
-	-	TRBJ1-3	TRBV14	TGTGCCAGCAGCGAGGATCCCGCCGGGACTCGAACCATATATTTT	CASSEDPAGTRTIYF
TRBD1	-	TRBJ2-7	TRBV6-5	TGTGCCAGCAGTCCCAACAGGGGATACGAGCAGTACTTC	CASSPNRGYEQYF
TRBD1	-	TRBJ2-3	TRBV2	TGTGCCAGCGTAACCGGGACAGGGGGCGACCCTAGCACAGATACGCAGTATTTT	CASVTGTGGDPSTDTQYF
-	-	TRBJ1-2	TRBV3-1/TRBV3-2	TGTGCCAGCAGCCCCCGGCAGGATTCTTCCTATGGCTACACCTTC	CASSPRQDSSYGYTF
-	-	TRBJ1-6	TRBV19	TGTGCCAGTAAGGTCGCGGGAAATTCACCCCTCCACTTT	CASKVAGNSPLHF
TRBD1	-	TRBJ2-7	TRBV9	TGTGCCAGCAGTCTGGGACAGGTTCCCTACGAGCAGTACTTC	CASSLGQVPYEQYF
TRBD1	-	TRBJ1-3	TRBV19	TGTGCCAGTAGGCCCGGGACAGCGATCTCTGGAAACACCATATATTTT	CASRPGTAISGNTIYF
-	-	TRBJ1-2	TRBV6-6	TGTGCCAGCAGTTACTCGAACAGGGTCGATGGCTACACCTTC	CASSYSNRVDGYTF
TRBD1	-	TRBJ2-7	TRBV5-1	TGCGCCAGCAGCTTGGGATGGGACAGGCCGGGCCTTCTCTACGAGCAGTACTTC	CASSLGWDRPGLLYEQYF
TRBD1	-	TRBJ1-6	TRBV5-6	TGTGCCAGCAGCCCGGGGACAGCTAATTCACCCCTCCACTTT	CASSPGTANSPLHF
-	-	TRBJ2-2	TRBV5-6	TGTGCCAGCAGCTTGTTCCAGGGTATTGGCACCGGGGAGCTGTTTTTT	CASSLFQGIGTGELFF
TRBD2	many	TRBJ2-7	TRBV19	TGTGCCAGTAGTATCGGACTAGCGGGGGGCTACGAGCAGTACTTC	CASSIGLAGGYEQYF
-	-	TRBJ1-5	TRBV12-5	TGTGCTAGTGGTTTGTCCCGTCGGGGTTTTCAGCCCCAGCATTTT	CASGLSRRGFQPQHF
-	-	TRBJ1-2	TRBV27	TGTGCCAGCAGTATCGACAGGCGTTATGGCTACACCTTC	CASSIDRRYGYTF
-	-	TRBJ1-4	TRBV4-3	TGCGCCAGCAGCCAAGATGAAGAGGGAACTAATGAAAAACTGTTTTTT	CASSQDEEGTNEKLFF
-	-	TRBJ2-5	TRBV24-1	TGTGCCACCAGTGATGGCGGCCAAGAGACCCAGTACTTC	CATSDGGQETQYF
-	-	TRBJ2-2	TRBV9	TGTGCCAGCAGCGTAGCTACTTGGGTACCGGGTAGAGGAGCCGGGGAGCTGTTTTTT	CASSVATWVPGRGAGELFF
TRBD1	-	TRBJ2-3	TRBV5-5	TGTGCCAGCAGCTTGCCAGGGGGATTAGATACGCAGTATTTT	CASSLPGGLDTQYF
TRBD2	once	TRBJ2-2	TRBV7-2	TGTGCCAGCAGCTTAGCCCCGGGGGGGGCAGGGACCGGGGAGCTGTTTTTT	CASSLAPGGAGTGELFF
TRBD1	-	TRBJ1-4	TRBV7-2	TGTGCCAGCAGGAAGACAGGGTCTAATGAAAAACTGTTTTTT	CASRKTGSNEKLFF
-	-	TRBJ1-5	TRBV6-5	TGTGCCAGTAGCGACAATTGGAACCAGCCCCAGCATTTT	CASSDNWNQPQHF
-	-	TRBJ1-2	TRBV9	TGTGCCAGCAGCGTAGTGGGCCTCTATGGCTACACCTTC	CASSVVGLYGYTF
-	-	TRBJ1-2	TRBV6-5	TGTGCCAGCAGAATGACAGCCGACTATGGCTACACCTTC	CASRMTADYGYTF
TRBD2	-	TRBJ2-3	TRBV3-1/TRBV3-2	TGTGCCAGCAGCCAGGCTAGCGGATGGGGCACAGATACGCAGTATTTT	CASSQASGWGTDTQYF
TRBD1	-	TRBJ1-6	TRBV23-1	TGCGCCAGCAGTCAAATCGAACCAAAACCTTGGGGACAGGCTAATTCACCCCTCCACTTT	CASSQIEPKPWGQANSPLHF
TRBD2	-	TRBJ2-3	TRBV19	TGTGCCAGTCTAGCGGAGAGCACAGATACGCAGTATTTT	CASLAESTDTQYF
-	-	TRBJ1-3	TRBV5-6	TGTGCCAGCAGCTTGTCCCAGGGCGCCATATATTTT	CASSLSQGAIYF
TRBD1	-	TRBJ2-5	TRBV7-2	TGTGCCAGCAGCCTATCGGACAGGGACGGGACCCAGTACTTC	CASSLSDRDGTQYF
-	few	TRBJ2-3	TRBV6-6	TGTGCCAGCACCCCGAATACAGTTAGCACAGATACGCAGTATTTT	CASTPNTVSTDTQYF
TRBD1	-	TRBJ2-5	TRBV18	TGTGCCAGCTCACTCCGACAGGGATGGGAAAGAGAGACCCAGTACTTC	CASSLRQGWERETQYF
-	-	TRBJ2-5	TRBV5-1	TGCGCCAGCAGCTTGGAAGGGGTTACGGAGACCCAGTACTTC	CASSLEGVTETQYF
-	-	TRBJ2-1	TRBV7-3	TGTGCCAGCAGCTTAAGTCCGCCAGGGCTGGGTGAGCAGTTCTTC	CASSLSPPGLGEQFF
-	-	TRBJ1-4	TRBV19	TGTGCCAGTATGGGTCAGGTTAATGAAAAACTGTTTTTT	CASMGQVNEKLFF
TRBD1	-	TRBJ2-1	TRBV29-1	TGCAGCGTTGAAAGGGGGACAGGCAATGAGCAGTTCTTC	CSVERGTGNEQFF
-	-	TRBJ1-5	TRBV7-9	TGTGCCAGCAGCTACGGGGAGAATCAGCCCCAGCATTTT	CASSYGENQPQHF
-	-	TRBJ2-7	TRBV12-3/TRBV12-4	TGTGCCAGCAGTCTCCGTCACGAGCAGTACTTC	CASSLRHEQYF
TRBD2	-	TRBJ2-1	TRBV15	TGTGCCACCACCCCGGGGGGGGCCGACTACAATGAGCAGTTCTTC	CATTPGGADYNEQFF
TRBD2	-	TRBJ2-3	TRBV5-4	TGTGCCAGCAGCTTGTCCCTAGCGGGGGGCGTAGATACGCAGTATTTT	CASSLSLAGGVDTQYF
TRBD1	-	TRBJ1-1	TRBV11-3	TGTGCCAGCAGCGCCCGGACAGGGAGGGAGGCTTTCTTT	CASSARTGREAFF
-	-	TRBJ1-1	TRBV6-5	TGTGCCAGCAGGCGTCCCGCAGGGGATAAGGGAGCTTTCTTT	CASRRPAGDKGAFF
-	-	TRBJ1-2	TRBV27	TGTGCCAGCAGTTTCACTACGCGGGGACCATCCTATGGCTACACCTTC	CASSFTTRGPSYGYTF
TRBD1	-	TRBJ1-1	TRBV11-2	TGTGCCAGCAGCAAGGCCGGGACAGGGGGCAGGACTGAAGCTTTCTTT	CASSKAGTGGRTEAFF
-	-	TRBJ1-6	TRBV7-2	TGTGCCAGCAGCTCGGTACAGGGTTATAATTCACCCCTCCACTTT	CASSSVQGYNSPLHF
-	once	TRBJ1-4	TRBV18	TGTGCCAGCTCACCCGACAGAACAACTAATGAAAAACTGTTTTTT	CASSPDRTTNEKLFF
-	-	TRBJ1-2	TRBV29-1	TGTGGAGAGTACTATGGCTACACCTTC	CGEYYGYTF
-	many	TRBJ1-2	TRBV2	TGTGCCAGCAGTGAACTTAGTACTGCAAATGGCTACACCTTC	CASSELSTANGYTF
TRBD1	-	TRBJ2-7	TRBV7-2	TGTGCCAGCAGCTCCCGGGACAGGGGATTTGGGGAGCAGTACTTC	CASSSRDRGFGEQYF
-	-	TRBJ1-2	TRBV25-1	TGTGCCAGCAGTGAAACCGGGGTTTTCCCCACTTATGGCTACACCTTC	CASSETGVFPTYGYTF
-	-	TRBJ1-2	TRBV6-4	TGTGCCAGCAGTGACTCGACTCGGGGTTATGGCTACACCTTC	CASSDSTRGYGYTF
-	few	TRBJ1-1	TRBV6-5	TGTGCCAGCCGGGAACAGTTGAACACTGAAGCTTTCTTT	CASREQLNTEAFF
-	-	TRBJ2-2	TRBV18	TGTGCCAGCTCACCACAGCAGGGGCGCGGAGGCGGGGAGCTGTTTTTT	CASSPQQGRGGGELFF
TRBD1	few	TRBJ1-4	TRBV27	TGTGCCAGCAGTTTTCTTAGTGCAGGGGGGCAAAATGAAAAACTGTTTTTT	CASSFLSAGGQNEKLFF
-	-	TRBJ1-1	TRBV6-5	TGTGCCAGCGCCGCCACGGGGGACACTGAAGCTTTCTTT	CASAATGDTEAFF
-	-	TRBJ2-2	TRBV7-2	TGTGCCAGCAGCGGCGGGGCAATCACCGGGGAGCTGTTTTTT	CASSGGAITGELFF